This TCR beta chain was recovered during a study of T cell changes during pregnancy in multiple sclerosis. The CDR3 extends over 11 amino acids. Per the germline V gene, CDR1 is DFQATT and CDR2 is SNEGSKA (reference sequence). V was cut by 3 bases and J by 5 bases, with 7 bases left in between. Repertoires were generated with immunoSEQ multiplex PCR, while TCRdb's copy carries only in-frame clones and drops some. The data contain about 73,000 clones, approximately 92% of them seen just once; the ten biggest clones take up roughly 3%. This chain uses TRBV20-1 with TRBJ1-2; tentative D call: TRBD1 (5 bases). This specimen consisted of peripheral blood, obtained in the third trimester of pregnancy. This TCR derives from a female donor in good health, enrolled as a control in a pregnancy study. As DNA, the CDR3 is TGCAGTGCTAGGGCAGGGTATGGCTACACCTTC. Translating it yields CSARAGYGYTF.